Listed below are T cell receptor beta chains from one sample, sequenced in a study of cytomegalovirus exposure and HLA in healthy donors. Assay used: immunoSEQ multiplex PCR; TCRdb lists only in-frame clones, some missing. The table records around 150,000 clones, 75% to 80% of them present only once. The sample taken for sequencing was PBMCs. The source is a woman between 40 and 55 years old in good health and CMV-seropositive. Both conserved end residues are part of each CDR3. A D gene is named only where the DNA matches it firmly. Where a row states a size, it is once, few, many or the class of an expanded clone; other rows omit it.

abundance	v_gene	j_gene	d_gene	CDR3nt	CDR3aa
NA	TRBV6-1	TRBJ2-3	NA	TGTGCCAGCAGTGAAGCGAGGCCAGATACGCAGTATTTT	CASSEARPDTQYF
NA	TRBV5-1	TRBJ1-1	TRBD1	TGCGCCAGCAGCTTGGCAGGACAGGGGGTGGGCACTGAAGCTTTCTTT	CASSLAGQGVGTEAFF
NA	TRBV29-1	TRBJ2-3	NA	TGCAGCGTTAGCTTAGCGGTCCATAGGAATACGCAGTATTTT	CSVSLAVHRNTQYF
NA	TRBV5-4	TRBJ1-2	NA	TGTGCCAGCAGCCCCACTGCGGGACCCCCTGGGTTTAGCTACACCTTC	CASSPTAGPPGFSYTF
NA	TRBV4-2	TRBJ2-1	NA	TGTGCCAGCAGCCAAGATCTCCTAGAGGGATACAATGAGCAGTTCTTC	CASSQDLLEGYNEQFF
NA	TRBV19	TRBJ2-7	TRBD2	TGTGCCAGTAGTAAAACTTGGGGGGTAGGCGGGAGGGCCGGTAACGAGCAGTACTTC	CASSKTWGVGGRAGNEQYF
NA	TRBV6-6	TRBJ1-1	TRBD1	TGTGCCAGCAGTCCAAAACAGGGGGCGAACACTGAAGCTTTCTTT	CASSPKQGANTEAFF
NA	TRBV5-4	TRBJ1-1	TRBD1	TGTGCCAGCAGGGGGGACAGGTTAACTGAAGCTTTCTTT	CASRGDRLTEAFF
NA	TRBV2	TRBJ1-1	NA	TGTGCCAGCAGGGGGCGAGGCACTGAAGCTTTCTTT	CASRGRGTEAFF
NA	TRBV14	TRBJ2-5	NA	TGTGCCAGCAGCCAAAAGGCCGAACCGTGGGAGCAGTACTTC	CASSQKAEPWEQYF
few	TRBV30	TRBJ2-1	NA	TGTGCCTGGTCCGCATTCTCGGGTACCAATGAGCAGTTCTTC	CAWSAFSGTNEQFF
NA	TRBV10-3	TRBJ2-2	NA	TGTGCCATGACCGGGACTCCGACCGGGGAGCTGTTTTTT	CAMTGTPTGELFF
NA	TRBV10-2	TRBJ2-2	TRBD1	TGCGCCAGCAATAATGCAGGGGGCTTTAACACCGGGGAGCTGTTTTTT	CASNNAGGFNTGELFF
NA	TRBV4-3	TRBJ1-1	NA	TGCGCCAGCAGCCAAAGGGGTAGGAAAGGGCCATACACTGAAGCTTTCTTT	CASSQRGRKGPYTEAFF
NA	TRBV19	TRBJ2-5	TRBD2	TGTGCCAGTAGTATGGGAGCGGGGGCTTCTTTAGAGACCCAGTACTTC	CASSMGAGASLETQYF
NA	TRBV7-8	TRBJ1-1	TRBD1	TGTGCCAGCAGCTTCCAGACAGGGGTGAAGAACACTGAAGCTTTCTTT	CASSFQTGVKNTEAFF
few	TRBV7-9	TRBJ2-7	NA	TGTGCCAGCAGCCGGGACTTACCCGCCTCCGAGCAGTACTTC	CASSRDLPASEQYF
NA	TRBV13	TRBJ2-7	TRBD1	TGTGCCAGCAGCCCAGGGACAGGGGATTCCTACGAGCAGTACTTC	CASSPGTGDSYEQYF
NA	TRBV27	TRBJ1-1	NA	TGTGCCAGCAGCGGGCGGGGCCCTAGCACTGAAGCTTTCTTT	CASSGRGPSTEAFF
NA	TRBV2	TRBJ2-7	NA	TGTGCCAGCAGTGAAATTATTACCGCGGGGGAGCAGTACTTC	CASSEIITAGEQYF
NA	TRBV7-2	TRBJ2-5	TRBD2	TGTGCCAGCAGCTCCTCTCTCGTAGCGGGGGGGCGTGAGACCCAGTACTTC	CASSSSLVAGGRETQYF
few	TRBV5-8	TRBJ2-6	TRBD2	TGTGCCAGCAGCTTAATAGCCCTAGCGGGGGGGACTGGGGCCAACGTCCTGACTTTC	CASSLIALAGGTGANVLTF
NA	TRBV5-6	TRBJ2-1	TRBD2	TGTGCCAGCAGCAACAATCTAGCGGTAATCGTAGCTACCAACAATGAGCAGTTCTTC	CASSNNLAVIVATNNEQFF
NA	TRBV11-3	TRBJ2-7	NA	TGTGCCAGCAGCGGAGGATCCTCCTACGAGCAGTACTTC	CASSGGSSYEQYF
NA	TRBV10-3	TRBJ1-2	TRBD1	TGTGCCATCAGTGACCCAACGGGACAGAGGGATGGCTACACCTTC	CAISDPTGQRDGYTF
few	TRBV5-1	TRBJ1-2	NA	TGCGCCAGCAGCCCCCGGGGTAACTATGGCTACACCTTC	CASSPRGNYGYTF
NA	TRBV7-9	TRBJ1-6	NA	TGTGCCAGCAGCCGAGCGGGGGTGGGGTCACCCCTCCACTTT	CASSRAGVGSPLHF
NA	TRBV4-3	TRBJ1-5	TRBD1	TGCGCCAGCAGCCCAGGACAGGGAATTAGCAATCAGCCCCAGCATTTT	CASSPGQGISNQPQHF
NA	TRBV27	TRBJ2-7	TRBD2	TGTGCCAGCAGTTTAAGCCTAGCGGGTACCTCCTACGAGCAGTACTTC	CASSLSLAGTSYEQYF
NA	TRBV5-1	TRBJ1-1	TRBD1	TGCGCCAGCAGCTCCCACGGACAGGACACTGAAGCTTTCTTT	CASSSHGQDTEAFF
few	TRBV4-1	TRBJ2-7	TRBD2	TGCGCCAGCAGCGCCAGACTAGCGGGGGGGCCGGGGGAGCAGTACTTC	CASSARLAGGPGEQYF
NA	TRBV27	TRBJ2-7	NA	TGTGCCAGCAGTTCGGGCTCGGGGGTCTACGAGCAGTACTTC	CASSSGSGVYEQYF
NA	TRBV27	TRBJ2-7	NA	TGTGCCAGCAGTTTATCGCGGGGAAGCTCCTACGAGCAGTACTTC	CASSLSRGSSYEQYF
NA	TRBV21-1	TRBJ1-6	NA	TGTGCCAGCAGCAACCTGGGACAAGGTAGCCTCCACTTT	CASSNLGQGSLHF
NA	TRBV7-2	TRBJ1-2	TRBD1	TGTGCCAGCAGCCCAAAGAGGGACAGGGAAAACTATGGCTACACCTTC	CASSPKRDRENYGYTF
NA	TRBV9	TRBJ1-3	NA	TGTGCCAGCAGCGTAGGGGGCAGCTCTGGAAACACCATATATTTT	CASSVGGSSGNTIYF
NA	TRBV5-1	TRBJ1-2	NA	TGCGCCAGCAGCTTGGCCGCTGGCAGGGAAACTCACTATGGCTACACCTTC	CASSLAAGRETHYGYTF
once	TRBV15	TRBJ2-3	NA	TGTGCCACCAGCAAGAAAGCTCGCGGGGGCACAGATACGCAGTATTTT	CATSKKARGGTDTQYF
NA	TRBV4-3	TRBJ2-2	TRBD1	TGCGCCAGCAGCCCTACAGGGGATAGCGAGCTGTTTTTT	CASSPTGDSELFF
NA	TRBV4-1	TRBJ2-3	TRBD2	TGCGCCAGCAGCTCGACCTTGACTAGCGGGAGGGCCCGACGCACAGATACGCAGTATTTT	CASSSTLTSGRARRTDTQYF
NA	TRBV2	TRBJ1-5	NA	TGTGCCAGTTGCCCAGAATTTAATCAGCCCCAGCATTTT	CASCPEFNQPQHF
NA	TRBV7-2	TRBJ2-7	TRBD1	TGTGCCAGCAGCCTATGGACAGGAAACGAGCAGTACTTC	CASSLWTGNEQYF
NA	TRBV6-1	TRBJ1-3	NA	TGTGCCAGCAGTGAAGACAATAGAAACACCATATATTTT	CASSEDNRNTIYF
few	TRBV5-6	TRBJ1-6	NA	TGTGCCAGCAGCTTTTTTCTGGGGGCCACCAATTCACCCCTCCACTTT	CASSFFLGATNSPLHF
NA	TRBV2	TRBJ2-7	TRBD1	TGTGCCAGCAGAAGCGGGACAGGGACCTACGAGCAGTACTTC	CASRSGTGTYEQYF
NA	TRBV5-1	TRBJ2-7	TRBD2	TGCGCCAGCATGCTAACGTCGGGGACTAGAGTCTACGAGCAGTACTTC	CASMLTSGTRVYEQYF
NA	TRBV13	TRBJ2-1	TRBD2	TGTGCCAGCAGCTTAGGTGGGAGGGTCGGCAATGAGCAGTTCTTC	CASSLGGRVGNEQFF
NA	TRBV5-1	TRBJ2-5	NA	TGCGCCAGCAGCTTGGTTCCGGGATGGGAGACCCAGTACTTC	CASSLVPGWETQYF
NA	TRBV7-9	TRBJ2-2	NA	TGTGCCAGCAGCCAGATGGGGGGCACCGGGGAGCTGTTTTTT	CASSQMGGTGELFF
NA	TRBV19	TRBJ1-4	TRBD1	TGTGCCAGTAGTCCCCTCGACAGGGATGAAAAACTGTTTTTT	CASSPLDRDEKLFF
NA	TRBV7-9	TRBJ1-5	NA	TGTGCCAGCAGCCCGACGGGTAATCAGCCCCAGCATTTT	CASSPTGNQPQHF
NA	TRBV29-1	TRBJ1-4	TRBD1	TGCAGCGAAAAGGCCGGCGGAGAGGGGGCTACCAGGGCTAATGAAAAACTGTTTTTT	CSEKAGGEGATRANEKLFF
few	TRBV6-1	TRBJ2-7	TRBD2	TGTGCCAGCAGTTCCTCCGGGACTAGGAACTTC	CASSSSGTRNF